This T cell receptor (beta chain) emerged from a study of cytomegalovirus exposure and HLA in healthy donors. The donors were part of the validation cohort, which consisted of approximately 110 subjects and was separate from the first cohort of 666 subjects. Regarding the study as a whole: The study flagged fewer than 200 TCR beta chains as cytomegalovirus-associated. Rare TCR sequences predominated, though certain public TCRs were found in many donors. In vitro data verified three CMV-associated chains as specific for CMV antigens.

As for this clone: What it binds is not known.

Assay used: immunoSEQ multiplex PCR; TCRdb lists only in-frame clones, some missing. This repertoire shows some 150,000 clones, 85% to 90% found once; its top ten account for approximately 3.2%. With V trimmed by 7 bases and J by 2 bases, 7 bases remained unmatched. Germline lookup yields CDR1 MNHNS and CDR2 SASEGT. The CDR3 sequence is 15 residues long. The sample was PBMCs. The gene calls are TRBV6-1 and TRBJ2-2; TRBD1 aligns across 7 bases. The TCR originated in a young woman in good health and CMV-seropositive. The DNA of the CDR3 is TGTGCCAGCATTGGGACAGCGACTAACACCGGGGAGCTGTTTTTT. It translates to CASIGTATNTGELFF.